These 27 T cell receptor beta chains came from one sample sequenced in a study of metastatic and nonmetastatic thyroid tumors. No patient received treatment before thyroid surgery. With MiXCR, TCRdb reprocessed the PCR reads. The data contain approximately 70,000 clones, roughly 18% of them singletons. Material for sequencing was blood. Receptor source: a female donor with papillary thyroid cancer or a benign thyroid nodule (not recorded which). Some clones in this sample may be carry-over from other donors' samples.

This clone has at least ten counts. The chain employs TRBV19 and TRBJ1-1; weak D call: TRBD1 (5 bases). Germline V lookup: CDR1 LNHDA, CDR2 SQIVND (reference sequence). This CDR3 contains 15 residues. Trimming left V 7 bases short and J 1 base short, with 16 bases between. The CDR3 nucleotides are TGTGCCAGTACCCACCCGGGACTAGCGAACACTGAAGCTTTCTTT. Residues: CASTHPGLANTEAFF. The full variable domain, with the rest looked up from reference TRBV19 and TRBJ1-1, is DGGITQSPKYLFRKEGQNVTLSCEQNLNHDAMYWYRQDPGQGLRLIYYSQIVNDFQKGDIAEGYSVSREKKESFPLTVTSAQKNPTAFYLCASTHPGLANTEAFFGQGTRLTVV.

The chain is built from TRBV19 and TRBJ2-6; D is undetermined. The V and J ends lost 5 bases and 0 bases respectively, with 11 bases between them. The CDR3 length is 16 residues. The germline gives CDR1 LNHDA, CDR2 SQIVND (reference sequence). CDR3: CASSVGRSSGANVLTF. The DNA of the CDR3 is TGTGCCAGTAGTGTAGGCCGAAGCTCTGGGGCCAACGTCCTGACTTTC.

This clone was counted between two and nine times. The identical CDR3 is also encoded by other nucleotide sequences in the sample. The V and J genes are TRBV11-3 and TRBJ1-1; D is unclear. From germline, CDR1 is SGHNT and CDR2 YENEEA. The length of the CDR3 is 11 residues. V was trimmed by 8 bases and J by 11 bases, leaving 15 bases between them. This CDR3 is CASADLGRAFF. Here the CDR3 DNA reads TGTGCCAGCGCTGACCTGGGCCGGGCTTTCTTT.

The J gene is TRBJ1-2, the V gene TRBV3-1; D is unclear. The CDR3 spans 12 residues. V shed 4 bases and J shed 2 bases, with 5 bases lying between them. Germline V gives CDR1 LGHDT, CDR2 YNNKEL (reference sequence). This CDR3 reads CASSPGNYGYTF. CDR3 sequence (DNA): TGTGCCAGCAGCCCCGGGAACTATGGCTACACCTTC.

This clone was picked up many times. The CDR3 here is CASSFQGSGANVLTF. Written as DNA, the CDR3 is TGTGCCAGCAGCTTTCAGGGCTCTGGGGCCAACGTCCTGACTTTC. The rearrangement joins TRBV5-8 to TRBJ2-6; maybe TRBD1 (5 bases). Germline V gives CDR1 SGHTS, CDR2 YDEGEE. The CDR3 length is 15 residues. V was pared by 2 bases and J by 0 bases, with 6 bases between.

This clone was seen at least ten times. V and J are TRBV11-3 and TRBJ1-1; D ambiguous. Trimming cost V 2 bases and J 2 bases, with 3 bases left between them. The CDR3 extends over 12 amino acids. Germline loops: CDR1 SGHNT, CDR2 YENEEA. This CDR3 is CASSLLNTEAFF. The CDR3, as DNA: TGTGCCAGCAGCTTATTAAACACTGAAGCTTTCTTT.

This clone was found many times. The chain uses TRBV5-6 and TRBJ1-4, with D possibly matching TRBD1 (5 bases). V gave up 1 base and J gave up 8 bases, with 12 bases separating them. The germline gives CDR1 SGHDT, CDR2 YYEEEE. The CDR3 sequence is 14 residues long. Here the CDR3 DNA reads TGTGCCAGCAGCTTGTCGGACAACAGGGAAAAACTGTTTTTT. Its translation: CASSLSDNREKLFF.

V is TRBV28 and J is TRBJ1-6; no clear D. The CDR3 has 17 amino acids. Germline V gene sequence: CDR1 MDHEN, CDR2 SYDVKM. Trimming left V 3 bases short and J 5 bases short, with 17 bases between. CDR3 bases: TGTGCCAGCAGTTTTGTTTTGGAACAAACAAATAATTCACCCCTCCACTTT. This encodes CASSFVLEQTNNSPLHF. The entire variable domain, with the rest obtained from reference TRBV28 and TRBJ1-6, is as follows: DVKVTQSSRYLVKRTGEKVFLECVQDMDHENMFWYRQDPGLGLRLIYFSYDVKMKEKGDIPEGYSVSREKKERFSLILESASTNQTSMYLCASSFVLEQTNNSPLHFGNGTRLTVT.

This clone showed up many times. The rearrangement uses TRBV10-1 and TRBJ2-2, with D tentatively TRBD1 or TRBD2 (5 bases each). The germline V gene has CDR1 WNHNN and CDR2 SYGVQD (reference sequence). Trimming cost V 8 bases and J 6 bases, with 10 bases left between them. The CDR3 is 12 residues long. CDR3 residues: CASRGESGELFF. The CDR3, as DNA: TGCGCCAGCCGAGGGGAATCCGGGGAGCTGTTTTTT.

At least ten counts were recorded for this clone. The gene calls are TRBV19 and TRBJ2-5; D is unresolved. Germline CDR1 and CDR2: LNHDA and SQIVND (reference sequence). The CDR3 runs 13 residues. V lost 4 bases to trimming and J lost 5 bases, with 11 bases between them. CDR3: CASSTHGAETQYF. CDR3 coding DNA: TGTGCCAGTAGTACCCATGGCGCCGAGACCCAGTACTTC.

This clone was counted ten times or more. The chain employs TRBV13 and TRBJ2-7, with 10 bases that match TRBD1. Germline CDR1 is PRHDT and CDR2 is FYEKMQ (reference sequence). V shed 5 bases and J 0 bases; nucleotides not matched to a gene: 4. This CDR3 is 15 amino acids long. CDR3 amino acids: CASSPRDRGSYEQYF. CDR3 nucleotide sequence: TGTGCCAGCAGCCCCAGGGACAGGGGCTCCTACGAGCAGTACTTC.

A few counts support this clone. The V call is TRBV10-3, the J call TRBJ1-3; D remains unclear. V was shortened by 6 bases and J by 2 bases, with 11 bases between the two germline ends. Germline V CDR1 and CDR2: ENHRY, SYGVKD. This CDR3 region has 14 residues. The chain's CDR3 is CAIRNNDAGNTIYF. In nucleotides, the CDR3 is TGTGCCATCAGGAATAACGACGCTGGAAACACCATATATTTT.

At least ten counts were recorded for this clone. J is TRBJ2-7 and V is TRBV9, with 9 bases aligning to TRBD2. The germline gives CDR1 SGDLS, CDR2 YYNGEE. V lost 2 bases to trimming and J lost 3 bases; unmatched junction nucleotides: 3. This CDR3 region has 14 residues. Here the CDR3 DNA reads TGTGCCAGCAGCGTCTCTAGCGGGGTCTACGAGCAGTACTTC. Translating gives CASSVSSGVYEQYF.

This clone was counted between two and nine times. Given the absence of the conserved phenylalanine or tryptophan at the CDR3 end, a read error is likely. The chain carries TRBV28 and TRBJ1-2; TRBD1 might be the D (5 bases). The CDR3 has 13 residues. V was cut by 1 base and J by 7 bases, with 10 bases left in between. Germline V CDR1 and CDR2: MDHEN, SYDVKM. Here the CDR3 DNA reads TGTGCCAGCAGTTTATCCCGGGGGTCTGGCTACACCATC. It specifies CASSLSRGSGYTI.

This clone was observed at least ten times. The chain is built from TRBV25-1 and TRBJ2-7; D is undetermined. The V end was cut by 7 bases, the J end by 3 bases, with 7 bases between. The CDR3 length is 11 residues. In germline, CDR1 is MGHDK, CDR2 SYGVNS. This chain's CDR3 is CASNPIYEQYF. CDR3 in DNA: TGTGCCAGCAATCCTATCTACGAGCAGTACTTC.

This clone appeared a few times. This chain uses TRBV30 with TRBJ1-6; D might be TRBD1 (6 bases). Germline V gene data show CDR1 as GTSNPN and CDR2 as SVGIG (reference sequence). The CDR3 is made up of 15 amino acids. V was pared by 0 bases and J by 10 bases, with 16 bases between. CDR3 nucleotide sequence: TGTGCCTGGAGTGTAGGGATAGGACAGAGCTCACCCCTCCACTTT. Its translation is CAWSVGIGQSSPLHF.

The chain has TRBV6-1 and TRBJ2-7, with 8 bases aligning to TRBD2. The germline gives CDR1 MNHNS, CDR2 SASEGT. V shed 1 base, J shed 3 bases, and the junction held 11 bases outside the gene matches. CDR3 length equals 17 residues. The CDR3 reads CASSEEVWSGGYYEQYF. CDR3 sequence (DNA): TGTGCCAGCAGTGAAGAGGTCTGGAGCGGGGGCTACTACGAGCAGTACTTC.

This clone occurred many times. The V gene is TRBV24-1, the J gene TRBJ1-2; maybe TRBD1 (6 bases). Germline values: CDR1 KGHDR, CDR2 SFDVKD. There are 15 residues in the CDR3. V lost 5 bases and J lost 2, with 14 bases in between. CDR3 protein: CATSGGQRYNYGYTF. In DNA, the CDR3 is TGTGCCACCAGTGGTGGACAGAGATACAACTATGGCTACACCTTC.

The CDR3 region has the DNA TGTGCCAGCTCATTTCTCTGGGGGCAGAGTACTGAAGCTTTCTTT. Protein product: CASSFLWGQSTEAFF. The V gene is TRBV18, the J gene TRBJ1-1; possible D gene TRBD1, 6 bases. CDR3 length equals 15 residues. V gave up 5 bases and J gave up 5 bases, with 18 bases separating them. Germline loops: CDR1 KGHSH, CDR2 LQKENI. Combining the CDR3 with reference TRBV18 and TRBJ1-1 gives the whole variable domain NAGVMQNPRHLVRRRGQEARLRCSPMKGHSHVYWYRQLPEEGLKFMVYLQKENIIDESGMPKERFSAEFPKEGPSILRIQQVVRGDSAAYFCASSFLWGQSTEAFFGQGTRLTVV.

The chain employs TRBV30 and TRBJ2-7; D unresolved. The CDR3 totals 12 residues. The V and J ends lost 0 bases and 7 bases respectively, with 10 bases between them. The germline V gene has CDR1 GTSNPN and CDR2 SVGIG (reference sequence). CDR3 DNA: TGTGCCTGGAGTGTGCCAGTCTCGGAGCAGTACTTC. Translation: CAWSVPVSEQYF.

V and J are TRBV5-6 and TRBJ1-2; D ambiguous. Germline values: CDR1 SGHDT, CDR2 YYEEEE. CDR3 length equals 14 residues. Trimming took off 0 bases at V and 4 bases at J, with 10 bases between the two ends. CDR3 residues: CASSLGTDFYGYTF. The CDR3 coding sequence is TGTGCCAGCAGCTTGGGGACGGATTTCTATGGCTACACCTTC.

This clone was counted a few times. A much larger clone lies one base from this, so it may be a read error. The J gene is TRBJ2-3, the V gene TRBV7-9; possibly TRBD1 for D (6 bases). Trimming left V 5 bases short and J 10 bases short, with 13 bases between. CDR1 SEHNR and CDR2 FQNEAQ come from the germline V gene (reference sequence). This CDR3 contains 12 residues. Here the CDR3 DNA reads TGTGCCAGCAGCCGGACAGTGGGATCGCAGTATTTT. Translating it yields CASSRTVGSQYF.

This clone occurred many times. The J gene is TRBJ1-2, the V gene TRBV4-1; D gene ambiguous. V lost 0 bases to trimming and J lost 8 bases, with 16 bases between them. This CDR3 comprises 15 residues. Germline CDR1 is MGHRA and CDR2 is YSYEKL. DNA of the CDR3: TGCGCCAGCAGCCAAGATTTTCCGGGAAGTAGAGGCTACACCTTC. Translating gives CASSQDFPGSRGYTF.

This clone was seen many times. V gene TRBV28 combines with J gene TRBJ2-3, with D tentatively TRBD1 or TRBD2 (7 bases each). Germline loops: CDR1 MDHEN, CDR2 SYDVKM. V lost 5 bases and J 1 base, leaving 19 bases between the germline ends. CDR3 length: 17 residues. CDR3 protein: CASSPSKGAGGTDTQYF. CDR3 coding DNA: TGTGCCAGCAGTCCCTCGAAGGGGGCGGGGGGCACAGATACGCAGTATTTT. The full variable domain, in which reference TRBV28 and TRBJ2-3 provide the parts outside the CDR3, is DVKVTQSSRYLVKRTGEKVFLECVQDMDHENMFWYRQDPGLGLRLIYFSYDVKMKEKGDIPEGYSVSREKKERFSLILESASTNQTSMYLCASSPSKGAGGTDTQYFGPGTRLTVL.

This clone was picked up a small number of times. The chain has TRBV6-7 and TRBJ1-2, with TRBD1 matching 10 bases. TRBV6-7 is an open reading frame, and its role is uncertain. The CDR3 extends over 16 amino acids. J was trimmed by 2 bases and V by 1 base; bases with no gene match: 4. The CDR3, as DNA: TGTGCCAGCAGTTACTTAGCGACAGGGGGCAACTATGGCTACACCTTC. Its translation: CASSYLATGGNYGYTF.

This clone has ten or more counts. The rearrangement links TRBV12-3 or TRBV12-4 to TRBJ1-5, with 9 positions matching TRBD1. This CDR3 is built from 15 residues. Losses at the gene ends were 10 bases for V and 0 bases for J; bases not matched to a gene: 7. The CDR3 is CATRQGDYSNQPQHF. The CDR3 bases are TGTGCCACCAGACAGGGGGATTATAGCAATCAGCCCCAGCATTTT.

CDR3 sequence (DNA): TGCGCCAGCAGCCAGGACGCTGGGACTAGCGGGCTCACCGGGGAGCTGTTTTTT. It encodes CASSQDAGTSGLTGELFF. The gene calls are TRBV4-1 and TRBJ2-2; 12 bases align to TRBD2. The CDR3 is 18 amino acids. Trimming removed 3 bases from V and 4 bases from J; junction bases left unmatched: 9. Germline CDR1 reads MGHRA; CDR2 reads YSYEKL.